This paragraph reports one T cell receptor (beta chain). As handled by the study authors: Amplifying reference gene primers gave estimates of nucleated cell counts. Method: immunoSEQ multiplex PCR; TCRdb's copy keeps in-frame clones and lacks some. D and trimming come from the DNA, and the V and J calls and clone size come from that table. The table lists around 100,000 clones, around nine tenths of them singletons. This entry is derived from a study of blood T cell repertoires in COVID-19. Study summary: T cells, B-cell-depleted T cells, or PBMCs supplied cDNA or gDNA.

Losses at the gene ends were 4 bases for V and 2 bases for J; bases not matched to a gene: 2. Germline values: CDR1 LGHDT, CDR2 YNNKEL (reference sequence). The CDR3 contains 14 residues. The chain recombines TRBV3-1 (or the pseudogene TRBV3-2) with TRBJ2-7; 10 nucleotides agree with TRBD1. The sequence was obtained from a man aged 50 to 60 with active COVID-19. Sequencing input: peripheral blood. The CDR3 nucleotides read TGTGCCAGCAGCCCCGGGACAGGGGCCTACGAGCAGTACTTC. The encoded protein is CASSPGTGAYEQYF.